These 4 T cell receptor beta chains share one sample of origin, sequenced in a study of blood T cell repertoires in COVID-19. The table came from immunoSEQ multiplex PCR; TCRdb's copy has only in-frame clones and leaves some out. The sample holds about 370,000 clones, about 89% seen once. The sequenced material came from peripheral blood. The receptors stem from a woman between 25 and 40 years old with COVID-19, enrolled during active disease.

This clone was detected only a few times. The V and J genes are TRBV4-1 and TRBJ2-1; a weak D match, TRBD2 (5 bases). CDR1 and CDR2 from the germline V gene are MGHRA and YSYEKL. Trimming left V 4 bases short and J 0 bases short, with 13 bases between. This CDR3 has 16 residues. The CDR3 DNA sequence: TGCGCCAGCAGCCCCTCAGCGGCCCCCTCCTACAATGAGCAGTTCTTC. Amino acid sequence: CASSPSAAPSYNEQFF.

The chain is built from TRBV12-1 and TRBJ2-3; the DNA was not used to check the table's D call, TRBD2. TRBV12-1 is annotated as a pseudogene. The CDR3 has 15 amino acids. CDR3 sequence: CASPFILSSTDTQYF. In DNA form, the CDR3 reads TGTGCCAGCCCCTTTATCTTATCTAGCACAGATACGCAGTATTTT.

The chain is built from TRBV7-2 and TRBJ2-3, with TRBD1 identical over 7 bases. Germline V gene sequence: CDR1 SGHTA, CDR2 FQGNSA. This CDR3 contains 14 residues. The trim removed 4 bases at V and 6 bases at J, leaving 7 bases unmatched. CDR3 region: CASSWDRTSDTQYF. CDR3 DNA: TGTGCCAGCAGCTGGGACAGAACCTCCGATACGCAGTATTTT.

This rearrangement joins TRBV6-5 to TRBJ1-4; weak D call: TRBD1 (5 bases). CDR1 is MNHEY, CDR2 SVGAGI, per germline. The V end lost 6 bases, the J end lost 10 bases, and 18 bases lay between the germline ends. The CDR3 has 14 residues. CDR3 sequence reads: CASSPGGTIAKLFF. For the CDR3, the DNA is TGTGCCAGCAGCCCCGGAGGGACCATCGCAAAACTGTTTTTT.